The 14 T cell receptor beta chains reported below all come from one sample, sequenced in a study of shared clonotypes between healthy human individuals. Profiled with immunoSEQ multiplex PCR; TCRdb holds only in-frame clones, not every one. The sample carries some 2,000,000 clones, 95% recorded once. The specimen was naive CD4+ T cells sorted from blood. Described subset: CD45RA+ positively selected. The receptors derive from a man aged 18 to 30 in good health.

This clone has a single count. V usage is TRBV4-1 and J usage is TRBJ2-5; D is unresolved. V was shortened by 0 bases and J by 1 base, with 9 bases between the two germline ends. The germline CDR1 and CDR2 sequences are MGHRA and YSYEKL. This CDR3 is built from 15 residues. Here the CDR3 reads CASSQELQFQETQYF. CDR3 in DNA: TGCGCCAGCAGCCAAGAACTCCAATTCCAAGAGACCCAGTACTTC.

This chain uses TRBV15 with TRBJ1-2; TRBD1 is a possible D gene (5 bases). This CDR3 has 15 amino acids. The V gene lost 3 bases and the J gene lost 4 bases, with 15 bases spanning the gap. Germline CDR1 is LNHNV and CDR2 is YYDKDF (reference sequence). CDR3 sequence reads: CATSSMRGQGYGYTF. In nucleotides, the CDR3 is TGTGCCACCAGCAGTATGCGCGGGCAGGGCTATGGCTACACCTTC. Using reference TRBV15 and TRBJ1-2 for the parts outside the CDR3, the full variable domain is DAMVIQNPRYQVTQFGKPVTLSCSQTLNHNVMYWYQQKSSQAPKLLFHYYDKDFNNEADTPDNFQSRRPNTSFCFLDIRSPGLGDTAMYLCATSSMRGQGYGYTFGSGTRLTVV.

The CDR3 loop reads CASSEAWNRIIPGAQYF. The CDR3 DNA sequence: TGTGCCAGCAGTGAAGCGTGGAACAGGATAATACCGGGGGCCCAGTACTTC. V usage is TRBV6-1 and J usage is TRBJ2-5, with a tentative D call TRBD2 (6 bases). Germline lookup yields CDR1 MNHNS and CDR2 SASEGT. V was trimmed by 0 bases and J by 9 bases, leaving 23 bases between them. The CDR3 covers 17 residues.

V usage is TRBV2 and J usage is TRBJ1-3; D is ambiguous. Germline lookup yields CDR1 SNHLY and CDR2 FYNNEI. CDR3 size: 13 residues. Trimming cost V 8 bases and J 1 base, with 9 bases left between them. In DNA form, the CDR3 reads TGTGCCAGCGGTCGTTGGTCTGGAAACACCATATATTTT. It translates to CASGRWSGNTIYF.

The gene calls are TRBV25-1 and TRBJ2-5, with D unresolved. The germline V gene has CDR1 MGHDK and CDR2 SYGVNS. V lost 1 base to trimming and J lost 5 bases, with 11 bases between them. The CDR3 is made up of 14 amino acids. This chain's CDR3 is CASSESWGWETQYF. The CDR3 nucleotides read TGTGCCAGCAGTGAATCTTGGGGTTGGGAGACCCAGTACTTC.

The chain carries TRBV9 and TRBJ2-3; D is perhaps TRBD2 (6 bases). CDR3 length: 17 residues. Germline-derived CDR1 and CDR2 are SGDLS and YYNGEE. V was cut by 0 bases and J by 1 base, with 15 bases left in between. CDR3 residues: CASSVGSSGGGTDTQYF. In DNA, the CDR3 is TGTGCCAGCAGCGTAGGTAGTAGCGGAGGGGGCACAGATACGCAGTATTTT.

Details on this clone: This same CDR3 is encoded by further DNA sequences in the sample. The chain links TRBV7-2 to TRBJ1-2; the match to TRBD1 covers 7 bases. V trimming: 3 bases; J trimming: 3 bases; junction bases outside the gene matches: 1. CDR1 and CDR2 (germline): SGHTA, FQGNSA. The CDR3 consists of 13 residues. The CDR3 loop is CASSFGTDYGYTF. The CDR3 bases are TGTGCCAGCAGCTTCGGGACAGACTATGGCTACACCTTC.

This clone was observed a single time. V and J are TRBV4-2 and TRBJ1-5; D gene ambiguous. CDR1 and CDR2 (germline): LGHNA, YNFKEQ. V lost 6 bases and J 5 bases, leaving 8 bases between the germline ends. The CDR3 is 12 residues long. The CDR3 DNA reads as TGTGCCAGCAGAGGCCAGGATCAGCCCCAGCATTTT. Translation: CASRGQDQPQHF.

V is TRBV4-1 and J is TRBJ2-4, with 9 positions matching TRBD2. The V gene's germline CDR1 is MGHRA and CDR2 YSYEKL. This CDR3 comprises 17 residues. Trimming removed 1 base from V and 2 bases from J; junction bases left unmatched: 6. The CDR3 coding sequence is TGCGCCAGCAGCCAAGGGGTACTAGCGGGTTCCAAAAACATTCAGTACTTC. Translating gives CASSQGVLAGSKNIQYF.

The DNA of the CDR3 is TGTGCCAGCTCCCCTACCGGGACACACTACGAGCAGTACTTC. This translates into CASSPTGTHYEQYF. The rearrangement joins TRBV18 to TRBJ2-7, with D possibly TRBD1 on 6 matching bases. The V end was cut by 6 bases, the J end by 3 bases, with 15 bases between. The CDR3 is 14 residues long. Germline CDR1 KGHSH, CDR2 LQKENI.

This chain links TRBV30 with TRBJ1-5; tentative D call: TRBD1 (6 bases). CDR3 length: 18 residues. V lost 4 bases and J 0 bases, leaving 22 bases between the germline ends. Germline V lookup: CDR1 GTSNPN, CDR2 SVGIG (reference sequence). The CDR3 region is CAWKAGGREPRSNQPQHF. Written as DNA, the CDR3 is TGTGCCTGGAAGGCGGGGGGCAGGGAACCACGTAGCAATCAGCCCCAGCATTTT.

The CDR3: CASSLGLAGERNEQFF. For the CDR3, the DNA is TGTGCCAGCAGCCTGGGACTAGCGGGAGAACGGAATGAGCAGTTCTTC. The chain is built from TRBV5-4 and TRBJ2-1; TRBD2 aligns across 14 bases. Looked up from germline, CDR1 is SGHNT and CDR2 is YYREEE (reference sequence). After removal of 4 bases from V and 7 bases from J, the junction contained 7 bases not matched to a gene. The CDR3 runs 16 residues.

The chain links TRBV7-2 to TRBJ2-7; TRBD1 matches 11 bases. CDR1 is SGHTA and CDR2 is FQGNSA in the germline V gene. This CDR3 is built from 17 residues. Trimming at V came to 5 bases and at J to 6 bases, leaving 15 bases not matched to a gene. The CDR3 here is CASSPEGTGGKKGEQYF. The CDR3 DNA reads as TGTGCCAGCAGCCCAGAGGGGACAGGGGGTAAGAAGGGCGAGCAGTACTTC.

This clone came up a few times. The chain carries TRBV4-2 and TRBJ2-1; TRBD2 aligns across 13 bases. CDR3 length: 15 residues. Per germline, CDR1 LGHNA and CDR2 YNFKEQ. The V segment lost 1 base and the J segment 6 bases; nucleotides outside the gene matches: 0. CDR3 sequence: CASSQGTSGGNEQFF. DNA for the CDR3: TGTGCCAGCAGCCAAGGGACTAGCGGGGGCAATGAGCAGTTCTTC.